A single sample is the source of the 4 T cell receptor beta chains below, sequenced in a study of molecular identifiers for immune sequencing clone quantification. MiXCR, applied by TCRdb to the PCR reads, yields one record per CDR3 protein. The sample has about 320,000 distinct CDR3 sequences, about a fifth seen once; the top ten hold about 0.79%. The source material was naive CD8+ T cells from blood, with Jurkat cell RNA spiked in. The subset denotes: FACS-sorted CD8+CD4-CCR7+CD45RA+ naive T cells. These receptors were collected from a human donor in good health. Some libraries in this study had Jurkat cell RNA spiked in.

Ten or more counts support this clonotype. The chain recombines TRBV4-3 with TRBJ2-3; 8 bases are shared with TRBD1. Germline CDR1 reads LGHNA; CDR2 reads YSLEER. CDR3 length: 16 residues. The trim removed 0 bases at V and 3 bases at J, leaving 5 bases unmatched. CDR3 nucleotide sequence: TGCGCCAGCAGCCAAGAAACGACAGGGGCAACAGATACGCAGTATTTT. This translates into CASSQETTGATDTQYF.

This clonotype occurred many times. The chain recombines TRBV29-1 with TRBJ1-2, with D possibly being TRBD1 (5 bases). CDR1 is SQVTM, CDR2 ANQGSEA, per germline. This CDR3 is 15 amino acids long. Trimming took 1 base from V and 4 from J, leaving 16 bases between them. The CDR3 loop is CSVEVLVGAGYGYTF. For the CDR3, the DNA is TGCAGCGTTGAAGTGCTGGTCGGGGCAGGCTATGGCTACACCTTC.

This clonotype was detected ten times or more. CDR3 residues: CASWAASTDTQYF. CDR3 bases: TGTGCCAGCTGGGCAGCTAGCACAGATACGCAGTATTTT. The gene calls are TRBV7-9 and TRBJ2-3; D is unresolved. The CDR3 has 13 residues. Germline V gene data show CDR1 as SEHNR and CDR2 as FQNEAQ (reference sequence). V dropped 8 bases and J dropped 0 bases, with 9 bases sitting between them.

This clonotype has more than one count but fewer than ten. The CDR3 DNA reads as TGTGCCAGCAGTACGGACAGCTATAGCCAAGAGACCCAGTACTTC. This encodes CASSTDSYSQETQYF. The V call is TRBV27, the J call TRBJ2-5, with D perhaps matching TRBD1 (6 bases). Looked up from germline, CDR1 is MNHEY and CDR2 is SMNVEV (reference sequence). V lost 5 bases and J 1 base, leaving 14 bases between the germline ends. The CDR3 is 15 residues long.